These T cell receptor beta chains were read from a single sample in a study of cytomegalovirus exposure and HLA in healthy donors. Some clones are missing from TCRdb's copy, which holds only in-frame ones; the method was immunoSEQ multiplex PCR. The profile shows about 130,000 clones, more than 60% of them singletons. Sequencing was carried out using PBMCs. The receptors were sampled from a woman aged 40-49 years in good health and CMV-seronegative. Both conserved end residues are part of each CDR3. D genes are given only for firm matches. Expanded clones are given a class, and other clones once, few, many or no size at all.

V	D	size	J	DNA	CDR3
TRBV5-6	TRBD2	few	TRBJ2-5	TGTGCCAGCAGCTTGAGAGGAGCGGGGGACCAAGAGACCCAGTACTTC	CASSLRGAGDQETQYF
TRBV11-2	.	.	TRBJ2-3	TGTGCCAGCAGCTTAGGGGCCACAGATACGCAGTATTTT	CASSLGATDTQYF
TRBV5-1	TRBD1	.	TRBJ2-3	TGCGCCAGCAGCTTGGCCCAGGGGGCGAGGATGGATACGCAGTATTTT	CASSLAQGARMDTQYF
TRBV7-8	.	.	TRBJ2-3	TGTGCCAGCAGCTCGCCCCCATTTTCCCTCGGGGATACGCAGTATTTT	CASSSPPFSLGDTQYF
TRBV2	TRBD2	.	TRBJ2-5	TGTGCCAGCAGTGAAGATCTAGCGGGAGGACAAGAGACCCAGTACTTC	CASSEDLAGGQETQYF
TRBV2	.	.	TRBJ2-4	TGTGCCAGCAGTGCCCAATACTCGGGAGTTTTAGCCAAAAACATTCAGTACTTC	CASSAQYSGVLAKNIQYF
TRBV5-1	TRBD1	.	TRBJ2-1	TGCGCCAGCAGCTTGGCGGGACAGGGCTTCAATGAGCAGTTCTTC	CASSLAGQGFNEQFF
TRBV27	.	.	TRBJ2-3	TGTGCCAGCAAACGCGGCGCAGATACGCAGTATTTT	CASKRGADTQYF
TRBV28	.	.	TRBJ1-1	TGTGCCAGCAGTGGGTCTGGAGGGTTCGTGAACACTGAAGCTTTCTTT	CASSGSGGFVNTEAFF
TRBV28	.	.	TRBJ2-3	TGTGCCAGTCAGGGCACAGATACGCAGTATTTT	CASQGTDTQYF
TRBV2	TRBD1	few	TRBJ2-1	TGTGCCAGCAGACGACAGGGTGGGGATGAGCAGTTCTTC	CASRRQGGDEQFF
TRBV5-1	.	.	TRBJ2-7	TGCGCCAGCAGCTTGGGAGAGCGCCAGCACGAGCAGTACTTC	CASSLGERQHEQYF
TRBV5-1	.	.	TRBJ2-3	TGCGCCAGCAGCTTGGCCGAGGGGGTCAGCACAGATACGCAGTATTTT	CASSLAEGVSTDTQYF
TRBV20-1	.	.	TRBJ1-1	TGCAGCGCCTACCTAAACGCTGAAGCTTTCTTT	CSAYLNAEAFF
TRBV27	.	.	TRBJ1-5	TGTGCCAGCCGCCTGGGAGTCAGCAATCAGCCCCAGCATTTT	CASRLGVSNQPQHF
TRBV10-2	TRBD1	.	TRBJ1-1	TGCGCCAGCAGCAGACAGGGAGTAGGGACTGAAGCTTTCTTT	CASSRQGVGTEAFF
TRBV10-1	TRBD1	.	TRBJ2-1	TGCGCCAGCAGTGAAGGACAGGTTTCCTACAATGAGCAGTTCTTC	CASSEGQVSYNEQFF
TRBV5-1	.	.	TRBJ1-1	TGCGCCAGCAGCCCCGAGGCGGTTTTGGGCACTGAAGCTTTCTTT	CASSPEAVLGTEAFF
TRBV6-6	.	.	TRBJ2-7	TGTGCCAGCAGCCTAATTGGGACATCCAACTCCTACGAGCAGTACTTC	CASSLIGTSNSYEQYF
TRBV18	TRBD1	.	TRBJ1-3	TGTGCCAGCTCACGTGGACAGGATCGCTCTGGAAACACCATATATTTT	CASSRGQDRSGNTIYF
TRBV6-1	.	.	TRBJ2-7	TGTGCCAGCAGTGAAGACTACGGGTTTGGCGAGCAGTACTTC	CASSEDYGFGEQYF
TRBV28	TRBD1	.	TRBJ1-6	TGTGCCAGCAGTTTCACAACAGGGGGGCTTTCACCCCTCCACTTT	CASSFTTGGLSPLHF
TRBV27	.	few	TRBJ1-6	TGTGCCAGCAGCTCGATAATAGGGGCTGCTAATTCACCCCTCCACTTT	CASSSIIGAANSPLHF
TRBV11-3	TRBD1	.	TRBJ2-7	TGTGCCAGCAGCTTAGCTGGACAGGGCTCCTACGAGCAGTACTTC	CASSLAGQGSYEQYF
TRBV2	.	.	TRBJ2-7	TGTGCCAGCATTGAGCAGGGTGGCGGCCACGAGCAGTACTTC	CASIEQGGGHEQYF
TRBV7-2	TRBD1	once	TRBJ1-5	TGTGCCAGCAGCCCACAGGGGGACAATCAGCCCCAGCATTTT	CASSPQGDNQPQHF